What follows is one TCR beta chain and its context. Original processing methods: Estimates of nucleated cell counts were drawn from the amplification of reference gene primers. The method was immunoSEQ multiplex PCR; TCRdb's version includes in-frame clones alone and lacks a portion of them. V and J calls and clone size follow that table, whereas D and trimming were derived from the DNA. The data hold 250,000 to 350,000 clones, with about 89% observed a single time. The data are from a study of blood T cell repertoires in COVID-19. Study information: Sources were T cells, B-cell-depleted T cells, or PBMCs; the material itself was cDNA or gDNA.

Germline V gene data show CDR1 as LGHNA and CDR2 as YNFKEQ. The CDR3 consists of 16 residues. The V end lost 0 bases, the J end lost 9 bases, and 20 bases lay between the germline ends. V gene TRBV4-2 combines with J gene TRBJ2-5, with a weak D call TRBD2 (5 bases). The clonotype was recovered from a woman aged 55-70 years with acute or convalescent COVID-19. The material sequenced was peripheral blood. CDR3 sequence (DNA): TGTGCCAGCAGCCAAGATCTCCGAGGATCGGAGGTCGCCCAGTACTTC. It yields the protein CASSQDLRGSEVAQYF.